This TCR beta chain was sequenced during a study of blood T cell repertoires in COVID-19. Overall study context: Samples of COVID-19 (acute and convalescent) were obtained from the United States, Italy and Spain.

Repertoires were generated with immunoSEQ multiplex PCR, while TCRdb's copy carries only in-frame clones and drops some. The table includes about 220,000 clones, less than 90% detected once. The CDR3 is 15 residues long. In germline, CDR1 is LNHDA, CDR2 SQIVND (reference sequence). Trimming took 7 bases from V and 11 from J, leaving 26 bases between them. Across 20 to 25 US areas, participants ranged in age from roughly 18 to 95 years. The clonotype comes from a young woman who had recovered from COVID-19. Sequencing used PBMCs or T cells enriched from blood (not recorded which). The rearrangement joins TRBV19 to TRBJ1-1, with a tentative D call TRBD1 (6 bases). CDR3 sequence (DNA): TGTGCCAGTACCGTGGGTCCGGGACACCCCTCTGTTGCTTTCTTT. Its protein product is CASTVGPGHPSVAFF.